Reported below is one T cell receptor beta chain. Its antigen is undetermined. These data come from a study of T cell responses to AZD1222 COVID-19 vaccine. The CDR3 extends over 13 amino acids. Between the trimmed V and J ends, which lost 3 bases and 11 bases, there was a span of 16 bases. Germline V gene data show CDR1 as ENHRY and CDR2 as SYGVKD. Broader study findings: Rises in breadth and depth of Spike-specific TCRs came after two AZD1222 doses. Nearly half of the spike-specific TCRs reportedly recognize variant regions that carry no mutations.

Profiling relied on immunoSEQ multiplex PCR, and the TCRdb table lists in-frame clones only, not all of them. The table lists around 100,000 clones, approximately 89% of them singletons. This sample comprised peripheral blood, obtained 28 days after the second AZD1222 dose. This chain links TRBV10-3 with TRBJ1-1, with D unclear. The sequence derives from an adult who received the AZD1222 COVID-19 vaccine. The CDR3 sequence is CAISDRLEGSAFF. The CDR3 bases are TGTGCCATCAGTGATAGATTAGAGGGCAGTGCTTTCTTT.